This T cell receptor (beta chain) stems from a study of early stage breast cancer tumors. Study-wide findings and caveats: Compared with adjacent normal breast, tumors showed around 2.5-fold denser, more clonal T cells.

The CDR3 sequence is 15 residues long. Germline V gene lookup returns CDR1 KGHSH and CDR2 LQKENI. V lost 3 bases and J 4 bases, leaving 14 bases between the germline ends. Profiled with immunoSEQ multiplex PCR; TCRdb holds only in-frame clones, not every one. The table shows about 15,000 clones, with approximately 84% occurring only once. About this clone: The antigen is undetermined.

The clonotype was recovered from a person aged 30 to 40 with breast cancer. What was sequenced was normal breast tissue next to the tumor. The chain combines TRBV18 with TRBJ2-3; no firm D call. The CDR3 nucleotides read TGTGCCAGCTCACCGCCGGGCCATGGGGCAGATACGCAGTATTTT. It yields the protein CASSPPGHGADTQYF.